The 16 T cell receptor beta chains listed next were all sequenced from one sample in a study of T-cell memory formation after mild COVID-19. In TCRdb, the 5' RACE reads were re-called with MiXCR into one record per CDR3 protein. The table shows 170,000 or so distinct CDR3 sequences, with 20% to 25% occurring only once. Material: PBMCs or a T cell subset sorted from them (not recorded which). These receptors were obtained from an adult woman who had mild COVID-19 (a few samples of this study predate the infection). Cell type and time point are not known.

In this sample, this clonotype turned up a few times. The chain has TRBV30 and TRBJ2-7; weak D call: TRBD1 (5 bases). The CDR3 totals 14 residues. The V end was cut by 2 bases, the J end by 5 bases, with 16 bases between. The germline V gene encodes CDR1 GTSNPN and CDR2 SVGIG (reference sequence). This CDR3 is CAWSQGRAGHEQYF. Written as DNA, the CDR3 is TGTGCCTGGAGTCAGGGCAGGGCAGGCCACGAGCAGTACTTC. The full variable domain, completed using reference TRBV30 and TRBJ2-7, is SQTIHQWPATLVQPVGSPLSLECTVEGTSNPNLYWYRQAAGRGLQLLFYSVGIGQISSEVPQNLSASRPQDRQFILSSKKLLLSDSGFYLCAWSQGRAGHEQYFGPGTRLTVT.

J is TRBJ1-2 and V is TRBV29-1; 8 nucleotides line up with TRBD1. The length of the CDR3 is 13 residues. Germline CDR1 SQVTM, CDR2 ANQGSEA. Germline trimming cut 5 bases from V and 4 bases from J; bases unmatched to any gene: 6. The DNA for the CDR3 is TGCAGCGTTTTACAGGGGGAGGCCTATGGCTACACCTTC. This gives the protein CSVLQGEAYGYTF.

V and J are TRBV5-4 and TRBJ2-5; the D gene is possibly TRBD1 (6 bases). Germline loops: CDR1 SGHNT, CDR2 YYREEE (reference sequence). There are 12 residues in the CDR3. Trimming pared 3 bases from V and 5 bases from J, leaving 8 bases between. The CDR3 DNA reads as TGTGCCAGCAGCTGGCAGGGGGAGACCCAGTACTTC. It is translated as CASSWQGETQYF.

The rearrangement uses TRBV11-2 and TRBJ1-2, with 7 nucleotides matching TRBD1. The CDR3 runs to 12 residues. V was clipped by 4 bases and J by 7 bases; unmatched bases: 3. In germline, CDR1 is SGHAT, CDR2 FQNNGV. The CDR3 region is CASSYGTAGYTF. The DNA for the CDR3 is TGTGCCAGCAGCTACGGGACAGCTGGCTACACCTTC.

The chain is built from TRBV29-1 and TRBJ2-1, with D possibly being TRBD2 (5 bases). V lost 4 bases and J 7 bases, leaving 8 bases between the germline ends. Germline CDR1 reads SQVTM; CDR2 reads ANQGSEA. The CDR3 is 11 residues long. The CDR3 protein is CSVGEGNEQFF. The CDR3 region has the DNA TGCAGCGTTGGAGAGGGAAATGAGCAGTTCTTC.

The sample holds many counts of this clonotype. This chain links TRBV5-1 with TRBJ1-1; perhaps TRBD1 as D (5 bases). The germline CDR1 and CDR2 sequences are SGHRS and YFSETQ. The CDR3 is made up of 15 amino acids. V lost 4 bases, J lost 3 bases, and 16 bases lay in between. CDR3 bases: TGCGCCAGCAGCGTTGGGAGGGGACGAGACACTGAAGCTTTCTTT. Protein: CASSVGRGRDTEAFF.

This clonotype was seen only a few times. The J gene is TRBJ2-1, the V gene TRBV9; 10 bases match TRBD2. The V gene's germline CDR1 is SGDLS and CDR2 YYNGEE. CDR3 length equals 15 residues. After removal of 0 bases from V and 7 bases from J, the junction contained 4 bases not matched to a gene. CDR3 loop: CASSVGSSGGNEQFF. CDR3 sequence (DNA): TGTGCCAGCAGCGTAGGGTCTAGCGGGGGTAATGAGCAGTTCTTC.

The chain couples TRBV7-3 to TRBJ2-3, with D hard to call. Germline assignment: CDR1 SGHTA and CDR2 FQGTGA. This CDR3 has 16 amino acids. V dropped 2 bases and J dropped 0 bases, with 12 bases sitting between them. The CDR3 protein is CASSLYGFSSTDTQYF. CDR3 DNA sequence: TGTGCCAGCAGCTTATATGGCTTTTCTAGCACAGATACGCAGTATTTT.

This clonotype was seen ten or more times. The chain has TRBV27 and TRBJ1-2; 10 bases align to TRBD1. After removal of 2 bases from V and 4 bases from J, the junction contained 4 bases not matched to a gene. CDR3 size: 15 residues. Germline V gene sequence: CDR1 MNHEY, CDR2 SMNVEV (reference sequence). This chain's CDR3 is CASSLGQGGIYGYTF. For the CDR3, the DNA is TGTGCCAGCAGTTTAGGACAGGGGGGCATCTATGGCTACACCTTC.

This clonotype turned up a few times. The chain employs TRBV4-2 and TRBJ2-5; 8 nucleotides line up with TRBD2. V gave up 0 bases and J gave up 4 bases; unmatched junction bases: 10. The CDR3 sequence is 17 residues long. Germline values: CDR1 LGHNA, CDR2 YNFKEQ. CDR3 loop: CASSQDPGSGLGETQYF. As DNA, the CDR3 is TGTGCCAGCAGCCAAGATCCAGGATCGGGACTAGGAGAGACCCAGTACTTC.

There are a few counts of this clonotype. The chain uses TRBV29-1 and TRBJ2-1; 12 bases agree with TRBD2. With V trimmed by 6 bases and J by 7 bases, 7 bases remained unmatched. This CDR3 has 14 amino acids. The germline V gene has CDR1 SQVTM and CDR2 ANQGSEA. The CDR3, as DNA: TGCAGCGTAACTCTAGCGGGAGGGCTTAATGAGCAGTTCTTC. This translates into CSVTLAGGLNEQFF.

The chain combines TRBV2 with TRBJ2-5; D might be TRBD2 (6 bases). Trimming shortened V by 7 bases and J by 3 bases, and 9 bases separated the two germline ends. CDR1 and CDR2 from the germline V gene are SNHLY and FYNNEI. The CDR3 loop spans 12 amino acids. In DNA, the CDR3 is TGTGCCAGCAATGGAGGGGAAGAGACCCAGTACTTC. It is translated as CASNGGEETQYF.

V is TRBV30 and J is TRBJ1-1; tentatively, D is TRBD1 (5 bases). The germline gives CDR1 GTSNPN, CDR2 SVGIG (reference sequence). V dropped 0 bases and J dropped 4 bases, with 12 bases sitting between them. This CDR3 is 14 amino acids long. Here the CDR3 reads CAWSVGWGFTEAFF. The CDR3 nucleotides read TGTGCCTGGAGTGTTGGTTGGGGGTTCACTGAAGCTTTCTTT.

This clonotype was seen only a few times. This chain uses TRBV7-9 with TRBJ2-1, with 8 bases lining up with TRBD2. The J segment lost 0 bases and the V segment lost 7 bases, leaving 8 bases of the junction unmatched. Germline CDR1 is SEHNR and CDR2 is FQNEAQ (reference sequence). The CDR3 consists of 16 residues. The CDR3 region is CASTLGGASSYNEQFF. CDR3 in DNA: TGTGCCAGCACCCTCGGGGGGGCGAGCTCCTACAATGAGCAGTTCTTC.

The V call is TRBV28, the J call TRBJ1-1, with 7 bases lining up with TRBD1. This CDR3 region has 14 residues. Germline lookup yields CDR1 MDHEN and CDR2 SYDVKM. V was pared by 4 bases and J by 3 bases, with 5 bases of the junction left unmatched. CDR3 bases: TGTGCCAGCAGTTCGACAGGGTTGGACACTGAAGCTTTCTTT. This gives the protein CASSSTGLDTEAFF.

This clonotype was seen a handful of times. V is TRBV6-5 and J is TRBJ1-4; D not certain. In germline, CDR1 is MNHEY, CDR2 SVGAGI. The CDR3 sequence is 15 residues long. The V end lost 5 bases, the J end lost 4 bases, and 14 bases lay between the germline ends. Here the CDR3 DNA reads TGTGCCAGCAGTCCCCGGTTCACAGTTAATGAAAAACTGTTTTTT. Protein product: CASSPRFTVNEKLFF.